These T cell receptor beta chains were read from a single sample in a study of blood T cell repertoires in COVID-19. Only in-frame clones appear in the TCRdb table, and some are missing; sequencing was by immunoSEQ multiplex PCR. This repertoire shows approximately 450,000 clones, approximately 90% found once; its top ten account for 4% to 4.5%. Sequencing was performed on peripheral blood. These receptor sequences come from a woman between 25 and 40 years old with acute or convalescent COVID-19. CDR3s include the opening cysteine and the closing phenylalanine or tryptophan. D genes are given only for firm matches.

J: TRBJ2-3
V: TRBV9
length: 15
D: TRBD1
DNA: TGTGCCAGCAGCCTTGGACAGGGAACCACAGATACGCAGTATTTT
CDR3: CASSLGQGTTDTQYF

J: TRBJ2-3
V: TRBV4-1
length: 15
D: .
DNA: TGCGCCAGCAGCCAAGGTGGGCGGGCGCGCAGTACGCAGTATTTT
CDR3: CASSQGGRARSTQYF

J: TRBJ1-6
V: TRBV7-8
length: 13
D: .
DNA: TGTGCCAGCAGCTGGAACGGGGATTCACCCCTCCACTTT
CDR3: CASSWNGDSPLHF

J: TRBJ2-5
V: TRBV5-4
length: 12
D: .
DNA: TGTGCCAGCAGCTTTGCGGAAGAGACCCAGTACTTC
CDR3: CASSFAEETQYF

J: TRBJ1-1
V: TRBV28
length: 12
D: .
DNA: TGTGCCAGCAGTTTCTTGAACACTGAAGCTTTCTTT
CDR3: CASSFLNTEAFF

J: TRBJ1-1
V: TRBV4-1
length: 15
D: TRBD1
DNA: TGCGCCAGCAGCCATGACGATCACAGGGGTGGTGAAGCTTTCTTT
CDR3: CASSHDDHRGGEAFF

J: TRBJ2-2
V: TRBV5-1
length: 17
D: TRBD1
DNA: TGCGCCAGCAGCTCCCCCCCTCAGGGGGCGGGAACCGGGGAGCTGTTTTTT
CDR3: CASSSPPQGAGTGELFF

J: TRBJ2-1
V: TRBV2
length: 17
D: TRBD2
DNA: TGTGCCAGCAGCGCAGTGATTAGAAGCGGGGGGGACAATGAGCAGTTCTTC
CDR3: CASSAVIRSGGDNEQFF

J: TRBJ2-5
V: TRBV15
length: 14
D: .
DNA: TGTGCCACCAGCAGAGTTGTTAGCGACGAGACCCAGTACTTC
CDR3: CATSRVVSDETQYF

J: TRBJ1-1
V: TRBV5-1
length: 13
D: .
DNA: TGCGCCAGCAGCTTGGGCAGGGAGGCTGAAGCTTTCTTT
CDR3: CASSLGREAEAFF

J: TRBJ1-1
V: TRBV30
length: 15
D: .
DNA: TGTGCCTGGTCGTACAAGGAGCTTCTGAACACTGAAGCTTTCTTT
CDR3: CAWSYKELLNTEAFF

J: TRBJ2-2
V: TRBV19
length: 15
D: .
DNA: TGTGCCAGTAGTCCCTTGGGCCTGAACACCGGGGAGCTGTTTTTT
CDR3: CASSPLGLNTGELFF

J: TRBJ2-7
V: TRBV12-5
length: 12
D: .
DNA: TGTGCTAGTGGTTCCACAGTTTACGAGCAGTACTTC
CDR3: CASGSTVYEQYF

J: TRBJ1-5
V: TRBV27
length: 15
D: TRBD1
DNA: TGTGCCAGCAGTTTCATAGGGGGCGGCAATCAGCCCCAGCATTTT
CDR3: CASSFIGGGNQPQHF

J: TRBJ2-5
V: TRBV28
length: 16
D: TRBD2
DNA: TGTGCCAGCAGCGGGGAGGGACTGCCGTACCAAGAGACCCAGTACTTC
CDR3: CASSGEGLPYQETQYF

J: TRBJ2-3
V: TRBV6-5
length: 15
D: TRBD1
DNA: TGTGCCAGCACTCAAGAGACAGGGGGGTCAGATACGCAGTATTTT
CDR3: CASTQETGGSDTQYF